This T cell receptor (beta chain) originates from a study of blood T cell repertoires in COVID-19. CDR3 size: 13 residues. Trimming took off 7 bases at V and 4 bases at J, with 11 bases between the two ends. The germline gives CDR1 SEHNR, CDR2 FQNEAQ (reference sequence). In the original analysis: Scientists estimated how many nucleated cells there were by amplifying reference gene primers. Only in-frame clones appear in the TCRdb table, and some are missing; sequencing was by immunoSEQ multiplex PCR. That table is the source of V, J and clone size, and D and trimming were worked out from the DNA. This sample has roughly 200,000 clones, with approximately 80% found just once.

Input material: peripheral blood. This chain uses TRBV7-9 with TRBJ1-3, with D perhaps matching TRBD1 (6 bases). The clonotype originates from a man aged 50-59 years who had recovered from COVID-19. The CDR3 spells CASTTGYGNTIYF. CDR3 coding DNA: TGTGCCAGCACTACAGGGTACGGAAACACCATATATTTT.